Shown below are 22 T cell receptor beta chains from a single sample sequenced in a study of blood T cell repertoires in COVID-19. Only in-frame clones appear in the TCRdb table, and some are missing; sequencing was by immunoSEQ multiplex PCR. Among roughly 140,000 clones listed, about 82% were seen once. What was sequenced was peripheral blood. The source is a middle-aged man with acute or convalescent COVID-19.

The chain employs TRBV6-5 and TRBJ2-1; tentative D call: TRBD1 (6 bases). V dropped 7 bases and J dropped 4 bases, with 14 bases sitting between them. This CDR3 comprises 14 residues. CDR1 MNHEY and CDR2 SVGAGI come from the germline V gene. CDR3 in amino acids: CASISPGTYNEQFF. The CDR3 DNA sequence: TGTGCCAGCATTAGTCCGGGGACATACAATGAGCAGTTCTTC.

DNA of the CDR3: TGTGCCAGCAGCTTAGAGGGTAGCGGGAGATCGAACACCGGGGAGCTGTTTTTT. Amino acids: CASSLEGSGRSNTGELFF. This chain links TRBV13 with TRBJ2-2; TRBD2 matches 9 bases. Germline V lookup: CDR1 PRHDT, CDR2 FYEKMQ (reference sequence). The trim removed 1 base at V and 0 bases at J, leaving 6 bases unmatched. This CDR3 has 18 residues.

This clone is a singleton in its sample. The rearrangement joins TRBV6-5 to TRBJ2-3, with D maybe TRBD2 (5 bases). The germline CDR1 and CDR2 sequences are MNHEY and SVGAGI. Trimming removed 8 bases at V and 2 bases at J, with 14 bases between. CDR3 length: 14 residues. The CDR3: CASLGGRTTDTQYF. The CDR3 nucleotides are TGTGCCAGCTTAGGCGGGCGCACCACAGATACGCAGTATTTT.

This chain joins TRBV7-8 and TRBJ2-7; TRBD2 matches at 8 bases. With 8 bases clipped from V and 2 bases from J, the junction kept 8 bases outside the gene matches. The CDR3 extends over 14 amino acids. Germline CDR1 and CDR2: SGHVS and FQNEAQ. The CDR3 sequence is CASGLAGRAYEQYF. In DNA form, the CDR3 reads TGTGCCAGCGGGCTAGCGGGCCGAGCCTACGAGCAGTACTTC.

The chain combines TRBV30 with TRBJ1-2, with D uncertain. The CDR3 runs to 14 residues. The V gene's germline CDR1 is GTSNPN and CDR2 SVGIG (reference sequence). Trimming took off 2 bases at V and 0 bases at J, with 10 bases between the two ends. The CDR3 coding sequence is TGTGCCTGGAGTACTCCAGGATCTAACTATGGCTACACCTTC. It specifies CAWSTPGSNYGYTF.

The chain employs TRBV6-5 and TRBJ2-1; TRBD2 matches 13 bases. CDR1 is MNHEY and CDR2 is SVGAGI in the germline V gene. The CDR3 spans 15 residues. V lost 6 bases, J lost 8 bases, and 7 bases stayed unmatched. CDR3 nucleotides: TGTGCCAGCAGGCGGACTAGCGGGAGACCCGATGAGCAGTTCTTC. It codes for CASRRTSGRPDEQFF.

The chain carries TRBV27 and TRBJ1-2; no clear D gene. Trimming left V 2 bases short and J 2 bases short, with 6 bases between. The germline gives CDR1 MNHEY, CDR2 SMNVEV (reference sequence). The CDR3 totals 13 residues. The CDR3 sequence is CASSLGGNYGYTF. The CDR3 DNA sequence: TGTGCCAGCAGTTTAGGCGGAAACTATGGCTACACCTTC.

V and J are TRBV7-6 and TRBJ2-6; D not resolved. The germline CDR1 and CDR2 sequences are SGHVS and FNYEAQ. CDR3 size: 11 residues. V was clipped by 5 bases and J by 13 bases, with 9 bases between them. The CDR3 loop is CASSPGFVLTF. Here the CDR3 DNA reads TGTGCCAGCAGCCCCGGGTTTGTCCTGACTTTC. Drawing the rest from reference TRBV7-6 and TRBJ2-6, the complete variable domain is GAGVSQSPRYKVTKRGQDVALRCDPISGHVSLYWYRQALGQGPEFLTYFNYEAQQDKSGLPNDRFSAERPEGSISTLTIQRTEQRDSAMYRCASSPGFVLTFGAGSRLTVL.

The V and J genes are TRBV9 and TRBJ1-1, with TRBD1 matching 9 bases. The germline V gene encodes CDR1 SGDLS and CDR2 YYNGEE. The CDR3 runs to 17 residues. V shed 5 bases, J shed 2 bases, and the junction held 13 bases outside the gene matches. As DNA, the CDR3 is TGTGCCAGCAGTCAGAGGGGGGGGACAGGGCATAACACTGAAGCTTTCTTT. It codes for CASSQRGGTGHNTEAFF.

The chain couples TRBV12-3 or TRBV12-4 to TRBJ2-7, with a possible D match to TRBD2 (6 bases). V lost 6 bases to trimming and J lost 3 bases, with 9 bases between them. The CDR3 runs 12 residues. CDR3 in DNA: TGTGCCAGCAGCCCGGGAGACTACGAGCAGTACTTC. As protein: CASSPGDYEQYF.

The V call is TRBV7-9, the J call TRBJ1-1; D uncertain. Trimming left V 1 base short and J 6 bases short, with 6 bases between. The V gene's germline CDR1 is SEHNR and CDR2 FQNEAQ (reference sequence). This CDR3 region has 12 residues. In nucleotides, the CDR3 is TGTGCCAGCAGCTTAGGAGGTTCTGAAGCTTTCTTT. The encoded protein is CASSLGGSEAFF.

The rearrangement joins TRBV7-2 to TRBJ2-3; 12 positions agree with TRBD2. J lost 3 bases, V lost 5 bases, and 9 bases had no gene match. CDR1 and CDR2 (germline): SGHTA, FQGNSA. The CDR3 covers 17 residues. CDR3 in DNA: TGTGCCAGCAGCCAACGTGGACTAGCGGGGCCTACAGATACGCAGTATTTT. Amino acids: CASSQRGLAGPTDTQYF.

The rearrangement uses TRBV6-6 and TRBJ1-4; D not resolved. In germline, CDR1 is MNHNY, CDR2 SVGAGI (reference sequence). This CDR3 comprises 16 residues. V was clipped by 5 bases and J by 4 bases, with 17 bases between them. In DNA form, the CDR3 reads TGTGCCAGCAGTCCTACCGACATCTCGTATAATGAAAAACTGTTTTTT. This gives the protein CASSPTDISYNEKLFF.

In its sample, this clone was seen a few times. Other DNA sequences within the sample encode an identical CDR3. This sequence joins TRBV7-8 and TRBJ2-5; 11 bases map to TRBD1. Germline V gives CDR1 SGHVS, CDR2 FQNEAQ. The CDR3 runs 15 residues. V lost 2 bases and J lost 5; bases outside the gene matches: 4. The CDR3 nucleotides read TGTGCCAGCAGCTTAAGGGACAGGGGGGGGGAGACCCAGTACTTC. This gives the protein CASSLRDRGGETQYF.

The rearrangement joins TRBV3-1 (or the pseudogene TRBV3-2) to TRBJ1-6, with TRBD1 matching 8 bases. Germline CDR1 reads LGHDT; CDR2 reads YNNKEL (reference sequence). There are 17 residues in the CDR3. Germline trimming cut 4 bases from V and 0 bases from J; bases unmatched to any gene: 5. This chain's CDR3 is CASSRDRGGSYNSPLHF. DNA of the CDR3: TGTGCCAGCAGCCGAGACAGGGGTGGCTCCTATAATTCACCCCTCCACTTT.

This clone occurred a few times. This chain uses TRBV2 with TRBJ2-1; 11 bases agree with TRBD2. The CDR3 loop spans 15 amino acids. V shed 6 bases, J shed 2 bases, and the junction held 3 bases outside the gene matches. Germline CDR1 and CDR2: SNHLY and FYNNEI. This CDR3 is CASRLAGAPYNEQFF. The CDR3 DNA reads as TGTGCCAGCAGACTAGCGGGAGCGCCCTACAATGAGCAGTTCTTC.

The chain is built from TRBV7-8 and TRBJ2-2; 8 bases agree with TRBD2. This CDR3 has 18 residues. The germline gives CDR1 SGHVS, CDR2 FQNEAQ. The V gene end was trimmed by 5 bases and the J gene end by 4 bases; junction bases not matched to a gene: 15. The CDR3 sequence is CASSAMGPGGVRTGELFF. Here the CDR3 DNA reads TGTGCCAGCAGCGCAATGGGCCCCGGGGGGGTGCGCACCGGGGAGCTGTTTTTT.

This chain connects TRBV5-4 to TRBJ1-5; 9 bases are a match to TRBD1. V shed 4 bases and J 3 bases; nucleotides not matched to a gene: 5. CDR3 length equals 15 residues. CDR1 is SGHNT and CDR2 is YYREEE in the germline V gene (reference sequence). The CDR3 DNA sequence: TGTGCCAGCAGCCGAGGACAGGGGTTCAATCAGCCCCAGCATTTT. It translates to CASSRGQGFNQPQHF.

The J gene is TRBJ2-1, the V gene TRBV19; perhaps TRBD2 as D (5 bases). The CDR3 consists of 15 residues. V was pared by 4 bases and J by 1 base, with 11 bases between. Germline CDR1 and CDR2: LNHDA and SQIVND (reference sequence). The CDR3 is CASSKLGGSYNEQFF. The CDR3 DNA reads TGTGCCAGTAGTAAACTAGGAGGTTCCTACAATGAGCAGTTCTTC.

As to this clone: This may stem from a read error, because a much larger clone lies one nucleotide away. The rearrangement uses TRBV7-6 and TRBJ1-1; D is unclear. The germline gives CDR1 SGHVS, CDR2 FNYEAQ. CDR3 size: 12 residues. V lost 0 bases, J lost 8 bases, and 7 bases lay in between. CDR3 sequence: CASSLAGREAFF. The CDR3 DNA sequence: TGTGCCAGCAGCTTAGCGGGCAGGGAAGCTTTCTTT.

The V call is TRBV5-8, the J call TRBJ1-2; possible D gene TRBD1, 6 bases. The germline gives CDR1 SGHTS, CDR2 YDEGEE. Trimming cost V 1 base and J 8 bases, with 15 bases left between them. This CDR3 has 14 amino acids. CDR3 region: CASSLMSGEGGYTF. CDR3 coding DNA: TGTGCCAGCAGCTTGATGTCAGGGGAGGGAGGCTACACCTTC.

V gene TRBV29-1 combines with J gene TRBJ1-1; D not resolved. The CDR3 loop spans 15 amino acids. V was pared by 2 bases and J by 3 bases, with 16 bases between. In germline, CDR1 is SQVTM, CDR2 ANQGSEA. The CDR3 nucleotides are TGCAGCGTTGAATCCCGGTTGGTACCGTACACTGAAGCTTTCTTT. It yields the protein CSVESRLVPYTEAFF. The full variable domain, its missing parts supplied by reference TRBV29-1 and TRBJ1-1, is SAVISQKPSRDICQRGTSLTIQCQVDSQVTMMFWYRQQPGQSLTLIATANQGSEATYESGFVIDKFPISRPNLTFSTLTVSNMSPEDSSIYLCSVESRLVPYTEAFFGQGTRLTVV.